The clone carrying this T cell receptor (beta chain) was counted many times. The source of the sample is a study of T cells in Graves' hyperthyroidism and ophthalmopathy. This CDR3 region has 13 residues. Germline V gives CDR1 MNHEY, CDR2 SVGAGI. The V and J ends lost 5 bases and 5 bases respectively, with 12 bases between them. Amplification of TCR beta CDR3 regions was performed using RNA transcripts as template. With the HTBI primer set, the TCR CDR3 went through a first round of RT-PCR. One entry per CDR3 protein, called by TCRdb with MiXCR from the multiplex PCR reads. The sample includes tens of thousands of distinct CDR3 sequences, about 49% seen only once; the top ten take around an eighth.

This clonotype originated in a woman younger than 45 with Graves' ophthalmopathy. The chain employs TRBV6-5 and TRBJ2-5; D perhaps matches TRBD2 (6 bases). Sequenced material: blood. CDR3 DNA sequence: TGTGCCAGCAGTGGTAGCGGAGGGGAGACCCAGTACTTC. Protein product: CASSGSGGETQYF.